These 12 T cell receptor beta chains originate from one sample sequenced in a study of identical twins. Each CDR3 protein is one row after TCRdb ran MiXCR on the 5' RACE reads. The table includes hundreds of thousands of distinct CDR3 sequences, approximately 6% detected once. The sample comprised naive T cells sorted from blood. The receptors derive from a man aged 18 to 29 in good health.

This clonotype was counted many times. The chain links TRBV7-8 to TRBJ2-2, with D possibly matching TRBD2 (5 bases). V was pared by 3 bases and J by 5 bases, with 10 bases between. CDR1 is SGHVS and CDR2 is FQNEAQ in the germline V gene. This CDR3 is 14 amino acids long. The CDR3: CASSLARGTGELFF. The DNA for the CDR3 is TGTGCCAGCAGCTTGGCACGAGGGACCGGGGAGCTGTTTTTT.

This clonotype was recorded a few times. The V call is TRBV4-2, the J call TRBJ2-1; 8 bases match TRBD2. J was trimmed by 3 bases and V by 1 base; bases with no gene match: 5. The germline V gene encodes CDR1 LGHNA and CDR2 YNFKEQ. The CDR3 has 16 residues. The CDR3 sequence is CASSQGVAGNYNEQFF. CDR3 DNA sequence: TGTGCCAGCAGCCAAGGGGTAGCGGGAAACTACAATGAGCAGTTCTTC.

The chain carries TRBV12-3 or TRBV12-4 and TRBJ2-3; TRBD2 aligns across 8 bases. The CDR3 has 16 residues. V lost 1 base and J lost 5; bases outside the gene matches: 8. CDR3 DNA: TGTGCCAGCAGTTTAGACCAGCGGGAGTTTAAAGATACGCAGTATTTT. It encodes CASSLDQREFKDTQYF.

This clonotype was observed a few times. The chain joins TRBV29-1 to TRBJ2-3; 8 positions match TRBD2. This CDR3 has 14 residues. Germline V gene data show CDR1 as SQVTM and CDR2 as ANQGSEA. The ends lost 4 bases at V and 0 bases at J; junction bases unmatched: 3. CDR3 coding DNA: TGCAGCGTTGTCCCTAGCGGGAGCACAGATACGCAGTATTTT. It specifies CSVVPSGSTDTQYF.

This clonotype was detected a few times. The chain employs TRBV2 and TRBJ2-1; no definite D call. The CDR3 length is 11 residues. V was cut by 10 bases and J by 8 bases, with 12 bases left in between. Germline V gene lookup returns CDR1 SNHLY and CDR2 FYNNEI. CDR3 nucleotide sequence: TGTGCCACCGGAATGGGCTATGAGCAGTTCTTC. Translating gives CATGMGYEQFF.

There are many counts of this clonotype. The chain has TRBV7-2 and TRBJ1-6, with 7 bases fitting TRBD1. Germline CDR1 SGHTA, CDR2 FQGNSA. V gave up 4 bases and J gave up 14 bases; unmatched junction bases: 11. CDR3 length: 14 residues. CDR3 sequence reads: CASSSFFQGGTLHF. CDR3 nucleotides: TGTGCCAGCAGCTCGTTTTTCCAAGGGGGCACCCTCCACTTT.

This clonotype was counted between two and nine times. The chain employs TRBV6-5 and TRBJ1-1; no clear D gene. Germline loops: CDR1 MNHEY, CDR2 SVGAGI. The V and J ends lost 0 bases and 1 base respectively, with 9 bases between them. This CDR3 region has 15 residues. CDR3 loop: CASSYSTWRNTEAFF. The CDR3, as DNA: TGTGCCAGCAGTTACTCGACGTGGAGGAACACTGAAGCTTTCTTT.

This clonotype appeared a few times. The rearrangement uses TRBV4-2 and TRBJ2-1; 11 bases are a match to TRBD2. The CDR3 totals 18 residues. V dropped 6 bases and J dropped 1; count of bases not matched to a gene: 11. CDR1 LGHNA and CDR2 YNFKEQ come from the germline V gene. The CDR3 sequence: CASRVRLAGGESYNEQFF. The CDR3 DNA sequence: TGTGCCAGCAGGGTTCGGCTAGCGGGAGGTGAATCCTACAATGAGCAGTTCTTC.

Ten or more counts support this clonotype. The chain recombines TRBV29-1 with TRBJ2-4; D tentatively reads TRBD1 or TRBD2 (5 bases each). Germline V lookup: CDR1 SQVTM, CDR2 ANQGSEA. V lost 5 bases to trimming and J lost 6 bases, with 11 bases between them. This CDR3 contains 12 residues. For the CDR3, the DNA is TGCAGCGTTACTTCAGGGACAAACATTCAGTACTTC. It yields the protein CSVTSGTNIQYF.

This clonotype occurred a few times. V gene TRBV6-1 combines with J gene TRBJ2-2; D may be TRBD1 or TRBD2 (5 bases each). CDR1 and CDR2 from the germline V gene are MNHNS and SASEGT. CDR3 length: 16 amino acids. V shed 6 bases and J shed 5 bases, with 19 bases lying between them. The CDR3 loop is CASRMTASTRTGELFF. The CDR3 DNA reads as TGTGCCAGCAGGATGACAGCTAGCACCAGAACCGGGGAGCTGTTTTTT.

Many counts were recorded for this clonotype. The chain uses TRBV7-3 and TRBJ1-1; D unclear. Between the trimmed V and J ends, which lost 5 bases and 8 bases, there was a span of 15 bases. Germline CDR1 reads SGHTA; CDR2 reads FQGTGA. This CDR3 is built from 13 residues. The CDR3 bases are TGTGCCAGCAGCGCGGACCGGTGGTCAGAAGCTTTCTTT. Translating it yields CASSADRWSEAFF.

This clonotype was picked up many times. The chain uses TRBV12-3 or TRBV12-4 and TRBJ2-3; TRBD2 is a possible D gene (6 bases). Trimming removed 7 bases at V and 6 bases at J, with 17 bases between. This CDR3 has 14 amino acids. The CDR3 DNA is TGTGCCAGCACCCCCCCGACTAGTGGGGATACGCAGTATTTT. Encoded protein: CASTPPTSGDTQYF.